These 32 T cell receptor beta chains were all obtained from the same sample, sequenced in a study of blood T cells in healthy people across ages. Alongside a J-beta primer mix, a sample-barcoded 5' primer served in a second PCR lasting roughly 6 to 12 cycles. TCRdb used MiXCR to reprocess the 5' RACE reads, holding one entry per CDR3 protein. This table holds about 780,000 distinct CDR3 sequences, more than 25% found once. The sample was also linked to a second study, of T cells of mothers and their children.

The source material was blood. The receptors here all came from a boy younger than 18 in good health.

This clonotype was seen a few times. The gene calls are TRBV5-1 and TRBJ2-5; 7 bases fit TRBD1. The J call may be wrong; the DNA end is better matched by TRBJ2-1. Germline V gene lookup returns CDR1 SGHRS and CDR2 YFSETQ. The CDR3 is made up of 15 amino acids. The CDR3 here is CASSWKSTGSDEQFF. DNA of the CDR3: TGCGCCAGCAGCTGGAAATCGACAGGGAGCGATGAGCAGTTCTTC.

This sequence joins TRBV9 and TRBJ2-2; 10 bases fit TRBD2. V lost 0 bases to trimming and J lost 0 bases; unmatched junction nucleotides: 2. This CDR3 region has 17 residues. Germline loops: CDR1 SGDLS, CDR2 YYNGEE. The CDR3 reads CASSVVAGGPNTGELFF. CDR3 nucleotides: TGTGCCAGCAGCGTAGTAGCGGGGGGTCCGAACACCGGGGAGCTGTTTTTT.

V is TRBV27 and J is TRBJ2-7; D might be TRBD1 (6 bases). Germline CDR1 reads MNHEY; CDR2 reads SMNVEV (reference sequence). The V end lost 5 bases, the J end lost 5 bases, and 19 bases lay between the germline ends. The CDR3 consists of 15 residues. CDR3 bases: TGTGCCAGCAGTACTAATCAGGGGTGGAAAAACGAGCAGTACTTC. Translating gives CASSTNQGWKNEQYF.

This clonotype has just a few counts. The V gene is TRBV6-4, the J gene TRBJ2-7; unclear D gene. In germline, CDR1 is MRHNA, CDR2 SNTAGT. This CDR3 has 13 amino acids. Trimming cost V 0 bases and J 7 bases, with 10 bases left between them. Here the CDR3 DNA reads TGTGCCAGCAGTGACTCTTATACAACAGAGCAGTACTTC. Translated: CASSDSYTTEQYF.

This chain links TRBV20-1 with TRBJ2-3; D is ambiguous. V was trimmed by 0 bases and J by 2 bases, leaving 12 bases between them. The CDR3 consists of 15 residues. The V gene's germline CDR1 is DFQATT and CDR2 SNEGSKA (reference sequence). CDR3 sequence: CSARDRPSFTDTQYF. CDR3 nucleotide sequence: TGCAGTGCTAGAGATCGCCCATCATTCACAGATACGCAGTATTTT.

The rearrangement links TRBV7-9 to TRBJ2-5, with TRBD2 identical over 7 bases. The CDR3 has 14 amino acids. Germline lookup yields CDR1 SEHNR and CDR2 FQNEAQ (reference sequence). With 5 bases clipped from V and 7 bases from J, the junction kept 10 bases outside the gene matches. The CDR3 sequence is CASSESGAKGTQYF. The CDR3 DNA is TGTGCCAGCAGCGAAAGCGGGGCCAAAGGGACCCAGTACTTC.

The rearrangement uses TRBV10-3 and TRBJ1-2; D possibly corresponds to TRBD1 (5 bases). This CDR3 is built from 15 residues. V gave up 6 bases and J gave up 3 bases, with 17 bases separating them. Germline V gives CDR1 ENHRY, CDR2 SYGVKD. As DNA, the CDR3 is TGTGCCATCAGCGCCCCTGGGGCAACAGACTATGGCTACACCTTC. It is translated as CAISAPGATDYGYTF.

This clonotype has a handful of counts. The V call is TRBV10-3, the J call TRBJ1-4; D is ambiguous. Germline V gene sequence: CDR1 ENHRY, CDR2 SYGVKD. CDR3 length: 15 residues. Trimming shortened V by 0 bases and J by 2 bases, and 7 bases separated the two germline ends. CDR3 coding DNA: TGTGCCATCAGTGAGTCGATTGGGACTAATGAAAAACTGTTTTTT. The encoded protein is CAISESIGTNEKLFF.

This clonotype turned up a few times. The J gene is TRBJ2-5, the V gene TRBV28; D is perhaps TRBD2 (5 bases). Germline V CDR1 and CDR2: MDHEN, SYDVKM. CDR3 size: 12 residues. Trimming pared 5 bases from V and 4 bases from J, leaving 8 bases between. In nucleotides, the CDR3 is TGTGCCAGCAGTAACAGCGGAGAGACCCAGTACTTC. It translates to CASSNSGETQYF.

This clonotype has just a few counts. The chain employs TRBV25-1 and TRBJ2-7; either TRBD1 or TRBD2 may fit D (5 bases each). The CDR3 is made up of 14 amino acids. Germline values: CDR1 MGHDK, CDR2 SYGVNS. The V end lost 1 base, the J end lost 2 bases, and 9 bases lay between the germline ends. Here the CDR3 DNA reads TGTGCCAGCAGTGAATGGGACGCAGCCTACGAGCAGTACTTC. Translated: CASSEWDAAYEQYF.

The rearrangement uses TRBV5-4 and TRBJ1-2; D remains ambiguous. Germline V lookup: CDR1 SGHNT, CDR2 YYREEE (reference sequence). The germline V and J ends were trimmed by 1 base and 7 bases, with 14 bases remaining between them. The CDR3 is 14 amino acids. CDR3 sequence reads: CASSLKIPKGGYTF. DNA for the CDR3: TGTGCCAGCAGCTTGAAGATACCAAAGGGTGGCTACACCTTC. Looking up the rest from reference TRBV5-4 and TRBJ1-2 gives the full variable domain: ETGVTQSPTHLIKTRGQQVTLRCSSQSGHNTVSWYQQALGQGPQFIFQYYREEENGRGNFPPRFSGLQFPNYSSELNVNALELDDSALYLCASSLKIPKGGYTFGSGTRLTVV.

This clonotype was counted a few times. J is TRBJ2-5 and V is TRBV10-3; weak D call: TRBD1 (5 bases). Germline V gene data show CDR1 as ENHRY and CDR2 as SYGVKD. The length of the CDR3 is 13 residues. Trimming removed 3 bases at V and 4 bases at J, with 9 bases between. CDR3: CAISDTGRETQYF. The CDR3 DNA is TGTGCCATCAGTGATACAGGAAGAGAGACCCAGTACTTC.

The chain combines TRBV9 with TRBJ2-5, with D uncertain. CDR1 SGDLS and CDR2 YYNGEE come from the germline V gene. V was clipped by 0 bases and J by 3 bases, with 9 bases between them. The CDR3 is made up of 14 amino acids. The CDR3 protein is CASSVGIGKETQYF. CDR3 sequence (DNA): TGTGCCAGCAGCGTAGGGATAGGGAAAGAGACCCAGTACTTC.

The CDR3 here is CSASYGAGRDFEYF. The CDR3 bases are TGCAGTGCTAGCTATGGTGCGGGAAGAGATTTTGAGTACTTC. V is TRBV20-1 and J is TRBJ2-4; possible D gene TRBD2, 6 bases. The germline V gene encodes CDR1 DFQATT and CDR2 SNEGSKA (reference sequence). The V and J ends lost 3 bases and 14 bases respectively, with 23 bases between them. The CDR3 has 14 amino acids.

The chain joins TRBV9 to TRBJ1-4, with TRBD1 as a possible D gene (6 bases). The germline V gene encodes CDR1 SGDLS and CDR2 YYNGEE. This CDR3 has 14 amino acids. Deletions cut 0 bases from V and 3 bases from J, with 6 bases between. DNA of the CDR3: TGTGCCAGCAGCGTAGGGGGGCCTAATGAAAAACTGTTTTTT. It encodes CASSVGGPNEKLFF.

In this sample, this clonotype turned up a few times. This chain connects TRBV2 to TRBJ2-5, with 8 bases aligning to TRBD1. The germline gives CDR1 SNHLY, CDR2 FYNNEI. The CDR3 is made up of 14 amino acids. The junction had 7 bases not matched to a gene; V was cut back by 7 bases and J by 3 bases. Here the CDR3 reads CASTLTDREETQYF. The CDR3 DNA is TGTGCCAGCACCCTCACGGACAGGGAAGAGACCCAGTACTTC.

The V call is TRBV4-1, the J call TRBJ1-1; perhaps TRBD1 as D (6 bases). V lost 4 bases and J lost 0, with 15 bases in between. Germline lookup yields CDR1 MGHRA and CDR2 YSYEKL. The CDR3 totals 16 residues. CDR3 nucleotide sequence: TGCGCCAGCAGCCCTAGGGGACACGTCGTGAACACTGAAGCTTTCTTT. Amino acid sequence: CASSPRGHVVNTEAFF.

The chain uses TRBV27 and TRBJ2-3; 11 nucleotides agree with TRBD2. The ends lost 5 bases at V and 6 bases at J; junction bases unmatched: 10. Germline V gives CDR1 MNHEY, CDR2 SMNVEV (reference sequence). The CDR3 loop spans 16 amino acids. DNA for the CDR3: TGTGCCAGCAGTCTACTAGCGGGGGCTCCCAGGGATACGCAGTATTTT. The encoded protein is CASSLLAGAPRDTQYF.

This sequence joins TRBV28 and TRBJ2-7; 7 positions match TRBD1. The V and J ends lost 8 bases and 5 bases, in that order; junction bases with no gene match: 12. The CDR3 loop spans 14 amino acids. Germline values: CDR1 MDHEN, CDR2 SYDVKM. The CDR3 protein is CASGNRGTLHEQYF. For the CDR3, the DNA is TGTGCCAGCGGAAACAGGGGCACCCTTCACGAGCAGTACTTC.

The chain employs TRBV12-5 and TRBJ1-4; D may be TRBD1 (5 bases). The CDR3 spans 15 residues. The V end lost 3 bases, the J end lost 4 bases, and 12 bases lay between the germline ends. From germline, CDR1 is LGHNT and CDR2 FRNRAP. CDR3 nucleotides: TGTGCTAGTGGTTTCAACCGGGACGGTAATGAAAAACTGTTTTTT. It is translated as CASGFNRDGNEKLFF.

This clonotype was seen only a few times. The rearrangement uses TRBV3-1 and TRBJ2-2, with D possibly being TRBD2 (6 bases). Germline CDR1 and CDR2: LGHDT and YNNKEL (reference sequence). Deletions cut 1 base from V and 4 bases from J, with 16 bases between. This CDR3 has 17 amino acids. Here the CDR3 reads CASSQGEVGISTGELFF. The CDR3 coding sequence is TGTGCCAGCAGCCAAGGGGAGGTGGGAATCTCCACCGGGGAGCTGTTTTTT.

The chain uses TRBV20-1 and TRBJ2-7; D ambiguous. Germline values: CDR1 DFQATT, CDR2 SNEGSKA (reference sequence). Trimming pared 3 bases from V and 4 bases from J, leaving 13 bases between. This CDR3 spans 13 amino acids. The DNA of the CDR3 is TGCAGTGCTAGTCCCCGGCAGGTTTACGAGCAGTACTTC. Its protein product is CSASPRQVYEQYF.

This sequence joins TRBV5-1 and TRBJ2-5; D call uncertain. TRBJ2-7 explains the end of the DNA better; the J call may be wrong. CDR3 size: 14 residues. Germline CDR1 SGHRS, CDR2 YFSETQ. CDR3 region: CASSLEGYGYEQYF. The DNA for the CDR3 is TGCGCCAGCAGCTTGGAAGGATATGGGTACGAGCAGTACTTC.

A few counts support this clonotype. The chain combines TRBV12-3 or TRBV12-4 with TRBJ2-6, with D perhaps matching TRBD1 (6 bases). The CDR3 contains 15 residues. V was shortened by 6 bases and J by 2 bases, with 11 bases between the two germline ends. This chain's CDR3 is CASSSGVAGANVLTF. In DNA form, the CDR3 reads TGTGCCAGCAGCTCAGGGGTGGCTGGGGCCAACGTCCTGACTTTC.

Notes on this clonotype: At one boundary the junction diverges from the germline segment, which might be a read error. CDR3 loop: CSANQGTTHQPQHF. DNA of the CDR3: TGTAGTGCTAATCAGGGGACAACGCATCAGCCCCAGCATTTT. The chain recombines TRBV20-1 with TRBJ1-5; D perhaps matches TRBD1 (6 bases). In germline, CDR1 is DFQATT, CDR2 SNEGSKA (reference sequence). The CDR3 length is 14 residues.

This sequence joins TRBV6-1 and TRBJ1-2; 12 bases map to TRBD1. Germline V gene data show CDR1 as MNHNS and CDR2 as SASEGT. The V segment lost 7 bases and the J segment 4 bases; nucleotides outside the gene matches: 13. This CDR3 has 17 amino acids. CDR3 sequence: CASTKGGQGARSYGYTF. CDR3 sequence (DNA): TGTGCCAGCACCAAAGGGGGACAGGGGGCGCGCAGCTATGGCTACACCTTC.

This clonotype has just a few counts. V is TRBV12-3 or TRBV12-4 and J is TRBJ1-4, with TRBD1 matching 9 bases. Trimming cost V 3 bases and J 8 bases; bases outside gene matches: 7. This CDR3 region has 15 residues. CDR3 residues: CASSLYDRGDEKLFF. The CDR3, as DNA: TGTGCCAGCAGTTTGTATGACAGGGGGGACGAAAAACTGTTTTTT.

In this sample, this clonotype turned up a few times. This chain joins TRBV9 and TRBJ2-5, with TRBD2 matching 10 bases. The J call is in doubt because the DNA end fits TRBJ2-1 better. The CDR3 is 17 residues long. Per germline, CDR1 SGDLS and CDR2 YYNGEE. The CDR3 DNA reads as TGTGCCAGCAGCGTATTCAGCGGGGGGGCCAACTACAATGAGCAGTTCTTC. This gives the protein CASSVFSGGANYNEQFF.

As DNA, the CDR3 is TGTGCCAGCAGCTCCCAGGGGGTAACCTACCAAGAGACCCAGTACTTC. As protein: CASSSQGVTYQETQYF. This chain connects TRBV7-6 to TRBJ2-5, with 7 positions matching TRBD1. J was trimmed by 0 bases and V by 4 bases; bases with no gene match: 8. The CDR3 consists of 16 residues. In germline, CDR1 is SGHVS, CDR2 FNYEAQ.

This clonotype has only a few counts. The genes are TRBV4-1 and TRBJ2-5, with 9 bases matching TRBD1. Trimming cost V 4 bases and J 5 bases; bases outside gene matches: 8. This CDR3 is built from 15 residues. Germline V gene lookup returns CDR1 MGHRA and CDR2 YSYEKL. The DNA for the CDR3 is TGCGCCAGCAGCCTACAGGGGGCCATAGGGGAGACCCAGTACTTC. Translating gives CASSLQGAIGETQYF.

This clonotype turned up a few times. The chain combines TRBV9 with TRBJ2-5; no clear D gene. V gave up 0 bases and J gave up 5 bases, with 17 bases separating them. CDR3 length: 16 amino acids. CDR1 and CDR2 from the germline V gene are SGDLS and YYNGEE. CDR3 DNA: TGTGCCAGCAGCGTAGTCTGGGCTCGTCCCGGGGAGACCCAGTACTTC. Protein product: CASSVVWARPGETQYF.

This clonotype was detected once. The chain uses TRBV5-1 and TRBJ2-7, with 7 nucleotides matching TRBD1. The germline gives CDR1 SGHRS, CDR2 YFSETQ. The CDR3 spans 13 residues. V was pared by 4 bases and J by 6 bases, with 7 bases of the junction left unmatched. CDR3: CASSPDRVTEQYF. Written as DNA, the CDR3 is TGCGCCAGCAGCCCAGACAGGGTCACCGAGCAGTACTTC.